This TCR beta chain was documented in a study of blood T cell repertoires in COVID-19. Across the study: Both acute and convalescent COVID-19 samples were obtained from the United States, Italy and Spain. Sources were T cells, B-cell-depleted T cells, or PBMCs; the material itself was cDNA or gDNA.

Methods used by the authors: Scientists estimated how many nucleated cells there were by amplifying reference gene primers. Sequencing was performed with immunoSEQ multiplex PCR; in TCRdb, only in-frame clones are kept and a portion is missing. The V and J calls and clone size are taken from that table; D and trimming were inferred from the DNA. The profile shows about 210,000 clones, 84% of them singletons. Germline trimming cut 7 bases from V and 0 bases from J; bases unmatched to any gene: 8. The germline V gene has CDR1 SGHDN and CDR2 FVKESK. The CDR3 is 15 amino acids. The specimen was peripheral blood. This receptor was obtained from a woman aged 45-65 years with active or convalescent COVID-19. This sequence joins TRBV14 and TRBJ1-1; 7 bases are shared with TRBD1. This chain's CDR3 is CASTYMTGLNTEAFF. The DNA for the CDR3 is TGTGCCAGCACCTATATGACAGGGTTGAACACTGAAGCTTTCTTT.